This TCR beta chain was observed in a study of T cell responses to AZD1222 COVID-19 vaccine (dated by TCRdb to about 2021). Looking at the study overall: AZD1222 recipients given second doses at about 4 weeks or at about 12 weeks were pooled, since spike-specific TCR depth and breadth were not found to differ between the two schedules. TCR sequencing covered roughly 230 trial participants: nearly 210 given two doses of AZD1222 and around 25 given two doses of MenACWY control vaccine. Enrollment into the trials was organized by age into subgroups of 18-55, 56-69 and 70-plus years, and those subgroups contained approximately 160, 26 and 62 TCR-sequenced participants, respectively. Results and caveats for the whole study, not just this receptor: Conclusions about previously exposed vaccinees are limited, since just six AZD1222 recipients were seropositive for SARS-CoV-2 at baseline. Because no day 14 peak-response samples were available, the repertoires could be characterized only after the peak T cell response. After two AZD1222 doses, spike-specific TCR breadth and depth were significantly higher than at day 0 and than in MenACWY recipients. CD4 TCRs associated with the vaccine covered the entire spike protein, and the dominant responses were in regions 160-218 and 743-854. The 56-69-year group was small, and its depth increase did not reach significance, likely because of low power. Nearly half of unique spike-specific TCRs reportedly recognized epitopes outside regions mutated in the B.1.351 and B.1.1.7 variants. Participants were mostly white British and included more females than males, and it was suggested by the authors that clonal diversity may have been underestimated.

Note on this clone: Its target antigen remains unknown. Base qualities are not at hand, and no much larger clone is one base apart.

The CDR3 regions of human TCRbeta chains were analyzed by immunosequencing. The published analysis was carried out like this. Repertoire TCRs were checked for matches against a reference library of SARS-CoV-2-specific TCRs that had been generated using the MIRA antigen-specificity platform. Breadth was defined as the fraction of unique TCRs that were SARS-CoV-2-associated, and depth was defined as the fraction of total T cells that were SARS-CoV-2-associated. Each spike-specific TCR was assigned to its reactive spike region and to a CD4 or CD8 class using the MIRA data. Log10-transformed breadth and depth values were compared by one-way ANOVA with Sidak's multiple comparisons tests. In TCRdb, the immuneACCESS table is reduced to in-frame sequences with V and J assigned. These tables do not hold every clone; where another copy was compared, an unresolved V gene accounts for under half, and the others remain unexplained. V, J and clone size are those of that table, while D and trimming were read from the DNA. The sample table records fewer than 200,000 clones; 88% of these occur just once. About 0.49% of the sample lies in the top ten.

The sample's time point label is to be understood as: baseline before first vaccination. The vaccinee samples were drawn from two UK trials, COV001 and COV002, one of which was a single-blind randomized controlled phase 2/3 trial testing AZD1222 (ChAdOx1 nCoV-19) in healthy adults. For TCRbeta chain sequencing, PBMC samples were collected from trial participants at day 0 and at day 28 after the second dose. This TCR came from an adult in good health. The specimen comprised peripheral blood, sampled on day 0 of AZD1222 vaccination.

The DNA reads as follows: TGTGCCAGCAGCTTAGCGGAGGGGGCGGGTGGCTACACCTTC. This codes for CASSLAEGAGGYTF. The sequence links TRBV7-2 to TRBJ1-2; TRBD1 agrees with 7 junctional bases. V has 0 bases trimmed and J has 7 bases trimmed; junction bases matching no gene number 5. Per the germline V gene, SGHTA is the CDR1 and FQGNSA is the CDR2. The CDR3 has 14 amino acids, counting the end cysteine and phenylalanine. Only the CDR3 portion is preserved as DNA: 42 bases, with reading frame beginning at the first base.